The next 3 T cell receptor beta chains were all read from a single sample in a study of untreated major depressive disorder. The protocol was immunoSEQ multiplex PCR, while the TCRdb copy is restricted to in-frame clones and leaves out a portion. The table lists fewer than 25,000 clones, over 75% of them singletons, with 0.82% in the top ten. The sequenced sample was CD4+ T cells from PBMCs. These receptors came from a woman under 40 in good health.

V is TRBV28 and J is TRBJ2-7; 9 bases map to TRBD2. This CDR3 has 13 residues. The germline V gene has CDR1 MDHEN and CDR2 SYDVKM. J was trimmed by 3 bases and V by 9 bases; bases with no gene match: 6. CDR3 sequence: CASRTSDLYEQYF. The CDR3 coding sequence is TGTGCCAGTAGGACTAGCGACCTCTACGAGCAGTACTTC.

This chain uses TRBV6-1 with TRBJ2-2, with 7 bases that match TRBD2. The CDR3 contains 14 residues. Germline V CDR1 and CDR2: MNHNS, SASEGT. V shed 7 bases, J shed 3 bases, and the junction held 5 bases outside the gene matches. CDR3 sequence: CASKREGDTGELFF. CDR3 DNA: TGTGCCAGCAAGAGGGAGGGCGACACCGGGGAGCTGTTTTTT.

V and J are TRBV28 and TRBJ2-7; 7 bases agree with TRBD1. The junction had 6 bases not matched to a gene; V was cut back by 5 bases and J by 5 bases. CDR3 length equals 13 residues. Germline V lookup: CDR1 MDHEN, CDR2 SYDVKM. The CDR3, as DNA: TGTGCCAGCAGTCGACAGGGTTTAGACGAGCAGTACTTC. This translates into CASSRQGLDEQYF.